One and the same sample provided the 23 T cell receptor beta chains below, sequenced in a study of neurological immune-mediated disorders. TCRdb reprocessed the 5' RACE reads via MiXCR and lists one record per CDR3 protein. The data show more than 75,000 distinct CDR3 sequences, under 4.5% seen once. Sequencing was done on a sample of PBMCs. These receptor sequences come from a woman aged 45-60 years with multiple sclerosis.

At least ten counts were recorded for this clonotype. V is TRBV29-1 and J is TRBJ1-6, with D unclear. CDR3 length equals 14 residues. Germline V gene lookup returns CDR1 SQVTM and CDR2 ANQGSEA. V lost 6 bases, J lost 7 bases, and 16 bases lay in between. The CDR3 DNA reads TGCAGCGTCGCTACGGGCCCTAAAAATTCACCCCTCCACTTT. Translating it yields CSVATGPKNSPLHF.

This clonotype was recorded at least ten times. CDR3 nucleotides: TGTGCCAGCAGCCTCGGAGCGGGGGCGCGGGAGACCCAGTACTTC. This gives the protein CASSLGAGARETQYF. The V call is TRBV3-1, the J call TRBJ2-5; 8 bases are a match to TRBD2. V shed 4 bases, J shed 5 bases, and the junction held 9 bases outside the gene matches. There are 15 residues in the CDR3. Germline values: CDR1 LGHDT, CDR2 YNNKEL (reference sequence).

This clonotype was detected a few times. The V call is TRBV20-1, the J call TRBJ2-2, with D possibly TRBD2 on 5 matching bases. Per the germline V gene, CDR1 is DFQATT and CDR2 is SNEGSKA (reference sequence). Trimming took 0 bases from V and 4 from J, leaving 12 bases between them. The CDR3 extends over 15 amino acids. The CDR3 nucleotides read TGCAGTGCTAGAGACCATGGACGGGGCACCGGGGAGCTGTTTTTT. Amino acid sequence: CSARDHGRGTGELFF.

This clonotype was observed at least ten times. The V and J genes are TRBV5-1 and TRBJ2-2; no definite D call. Germline V gives CDR1 SGHRS, CDR2 YFSETQ. Trimming removed 2 bases from V and 0 bases from J, with 11 bases in between. The CDR3 runs 16 residues. The CDR3 loop is CASSLHGQTNTGELFF. The DNA of the CDR3 is TGCGCCAGCAGCTTACACGGCCAGACGAACACCGGGGAGCTGTTTTTT.

This clonotype was seen many times. The CDR3 coding sequence is TGCGCCAGCAAACGCTACGGGGTTACCTACGAGCAGTACTTC. Its protein product is CASKRYGVTYEQYF. The V gene is TRBV5-1, the J gene TRBJ2-7, with D tentatively TRBD2 (5 bases). Deletions cut 6 bases from V and 2 bases from J, with 15 bases between. The CDR3 loop spans 14 amino acids. The germline CDR1 and CDR2 sequences are SGHRS and YFSETQ.

This clonotype was detected many times. The chain carries TRBV20-1 and TRBJ2-2; 8 bases are shared with TRBD2. The V gene's germline CDR1 is DFQATT and CDR2 SNEGSKA (reference sequence). Germline trimming cut 1 base from V and 6 bases from J; bases unmatched to any gene: 4. The CDR3 is 14 amino acids. The CDR3 protein is CSARGGGSAGELFF. The CDR3 coding sequence is TGCAGTGCTAGAGGCGGGGGGTCCGCCGGGGAGCTGTTTTTT.

This clonotype was recorded many times. The V and J genes are TRBV7-2 and TRBJ2-2, with D unresolved. The CDR3 length is 13 residues. Per the germline V gene, CDR1 is SGHTA and CDR2 is FQGNSA. V gave up 0 bases and J gave up 5 bases, with 4 bases separating them. The CDR3 bases are TGTGCCAGCAGCTTAGCGCGTACCGGGGAGCTGTTTTTT. It codes for CASSLARTGELFF.

This clonotype showed up many times. V gene TRBV12-3 or TRBV12-4 combines with J gene TRBJ2-1; D is uncertain. CDR3 length: 14 residues. The germline V and J ends were trimmed by 2 bases and 4 bases, with 9 bases remaining between them. Written as DNA, the CDR3 is TGTGCCAGCAGTTTACTGGCAAAATACAATGAGCAGTTCTTC. Translating gives CASSLLAKYNEQFF.

This clonotype was detected ten times or more. The V and J genes are TRBV5-1 and TRBJ1-1; TRBD1 aligns across 11 bases. The length of the CDR3 is 15 residues. Germline V gene data show CDR1 as SGHRS and CDR2 as YFSETQ. After removal of 4 bases from V and 4 bases from J, the junction contained 6 bases not matched to a gene. The CDR3 DNA reads TGCGCCAGCAGCGCGGACAGGGGGCGCAGCACTGAAGCTTTCTTT. This codes for CASSADRGRSTEAFF.

In this sample, this clonotype turned up many times. This chain connects TRBV11-2 to TRBJ2-1; tentatively, D is TRBD1 or TRBD2 (5 bases each). The CDR3 sequence is 13 residues long. V shed 4 bases and J shed 15 bases, with 19 bases lying between them. Looked up from germline, CDR1 is SGHAT and CDR2 is FQNNGV. CDR3 protein: CASSSGPTQGGFF. The CDR3, as DNA: TGTGCCAGCAGCTCGGGACCAACCCAGGGCGGGTTCTTC.

This clonotype has at least ten counts. The chain employs TRBV6-5 and TRBJ2-3, with 13 nucleotides matching TRBD2. With V trimmed by 6 bases and J by 6 bases, 3 bases remained unmatched. Germline CDR1 MNHEY, CDR2 SVGAGI. The CDR3 runs to 14 residues. The CDR3 coding sequence is TGTGCCAGCAGGGGACTAGCGGGGCGTGATACGCAGTATTTT. Translated, it gives CASRGLAGRDTQYF.

This clonotype was found many times. The J gene is TRBJ2-2, the V gene TRBV7-6; 9 positions match TRBD1. The V and J ends lost 5 bases and 3 bases, in that order; junction bases with no gene match: 10. Germline CDR1 and CDR2: SGHVS and FNYEAQ. CDR3 length equals 17 residues. The CDR3 DNA is TGTGCCAGCAGCCGAAGGAAGGGACAGGGAGACACCGGGGAGCTGTTTTTT. It is translated as CASSRRKGQGDTGELFF.

The sample holds many counts of this clonotype. The V and J genes are TRBV7-9 and TRBJ2-2; no reliable D call. Germline CDR1 SEHNR, CDR2 FQNEAQ (reference sequence). V was pared by 2 bases and J by 4 bases, with 11 bases between. The CDR3 consists of 15 residues. Here the CDR3 DNA reads TGTGCCAGCAGCTTAAGGGCCTCCTCCACCGGGGAGCTGTTTTTT. Residues: CASSLRASSTGELFF.

This clonotype was picked up many times. The chain uses TRBV27 and TRBJ2-1; a possible D gene is TRBD2 (6 bases). Germline assignment: CDR1 MNHEY and CDR2 SMNVEV (reference sequence). V dropped 6 bases and J dropped 0 bases, with 15 bases sitting between them. The CDR3 covers 16 residues. DNA for the CDR3: TGTGCCAGCAGGCGGGAAGCCTCAAGCTCCTACAATGAGCAGTTCTTC. Translated: CASRREASSSYNEQFF.

In this sample, this clonotype turned up many times. The V and J genes are TRBV6-1 and TRBJ2-2, with TRBD2 matching over 7 bases. Germline V gene sequence: CDR1 MNHNS, CDR2 SASEGT. V trimming: 7 bases; J trimming: 3 bases; junction bases outside the gene matches: 5. The CDR3 spans 14 residues. CDR3 in DNA: TGTGCCAGCACCGGGGGGACTTACACCGGGGAGCTGTTTTTT. This sequence encodes CASTGGTYTGELFF.

This clonotype occurred many times. J is TRBJ1-4 and V is TRBV7-9; D possibly corresponds to TRBD1 (6 bases). The CDR3 loop spans 16 amino acids. Germline V CDR1 and CDR2: SEHNR, FQNEAQ (reference sequence). With 1 base removed from V and 5 bases from J, the gap between germline ends came to 14 bases. Written as DNA, the CDR3 is TGTGCCAGCAGCTTAGGTCTGGGACAATCCAATGAAAAACTGTTTTTT. It is translated as CASSLGLGQSNEKLFF.

This clonotype has a count of ten or more. The rearrangement links TRBV18 to TRBJ2-5; D is ambiguous. Deletions cut 2 bases from V and 7 bases from J, with 8 bases between. The CDR3 runs 12 residues. CDR1 is KGHSH, CDR2 LQKENI, per germline. The CDR3 nucleotides are TGTGCCAGCTCACCAGACCAGCGGACCCAGTACTTC. Its translation is CASSPDQRTQYF. The variable domain in full, completed from reference TRBV18 and TRBJ2-5, reads NAGVMQNPRHLVRRRGQEARLRCSPMKGHSHVYWYRQLPEEGLKFMVYLQKENIIDESGMPKERFSAEFPKEGPSILRIQQVVRGDSAAYFCASSPDQRTQYFGPGTRLLVL.

The chain joins TRBV20-1 to TRBJ2-7; D not resolved. Germline loops: CDR1 DFQATT, CDR2 SNEGSKA (reference sequence). The V end lost 2 bases, the J end lost 7 bases, and 15 bases lay between the germline ends. The CDR3 runs 13 residues. CDR3 amino acids: CSARMDGAREQYF. CDR3 DNA: TGCAGTGCTAGAATGGACGGCGCAAGGGAGCAGTACTTC.

This clonotype has at least ten counts. The rearrangement joins TRBV18 to TRBJ2-2; 9 positions match TRBD2. The CDR3 has 17 residues. V gave up 3 bases and J gave up 4 bases; unmatched junction bases: 9. Per germline, CDR1 KGHSH and CDR2 LQKENI. CDR3 nucleotide sequence: TGTGCCAGCTCACCCCCGACGGGCGGGGGGGTCACCGGGGAGCTGTTTTTT. Amino acids: CASSPPTGGGVTGELFF.

In this sample, this clonotype turned up many times. V and J are TRBV27 and TRBJ2-7; 10 bases are shared with TRBD2. This CDR3 is built from 16 residues. V gave up 8 bases and J gave up 1 base; unmatched junction bases: 11. CDR1 and CDR2 (germline): MNHEY, SMNVEV (reference sequence). In DNA, the CDR3 is TGTGCCAGCGCCCAAGGTAGCGGGGGGAGTTCCTACGAGCAGTACTTC. It codes for CASAQGSGGSSYEQYF.

At least ten counts were recorded for this clonotype. The gene calls are TRBV7-2 and TRBJ2-3; 9 bases map to TRBD1. The CDR3 consists of 14 residues. Germline lookup yields CDR1 SGHTA and CDR2 FQGNSA. The junction had 4 bases not matched to a gene; V was cut back by 5 bases and J by 4 bases. CDR3 amino acids: CASSQDRGPDTQYF. CDR3 DNA sequence: TGTGCCAGCAGCCAGGACAGGGGCCCAGATACGCAGTATTTT.

This clonotype appeared many times. The chain is built from TRBV27 and TRBJ1-1; D is uncertain. V lost 3 bases and J 5 bases, leaving 16 bases between the germline ends. The CDR3 length is 15 residues. CDR1 and CDR2 from the germline V gene are MNHEY and SMNVEV (reference sequence). The CDR3: CASSFGPAGETEAFF. The CDR3 DNA is TGTGCCAGCAGTTTTGGGCCTGCCGGAGAGACTGAAGCTTTCTTT.

This clonotype has at least ten counts. The J gene is TRBJ1-6, the V gene TRBV5-6; D perhaps matches TRBD1 (5 bases). The CDR3 loop spans 14 amino acids. V was shortened by 0 bases and J by 8 bases, with 9 bases between the two germline ends. Germline values: CDR1 SGHDT, CDR2 YYEEEE. CDR3 residues: CASSLERGDSPLHF. CDR3 in DNA: TGTGCCAGCAGCTTGGAGAGGGGAGATTCACCCCTCCACTTT. Using reference TRBV5-6 and TRBJ1-6 for the parts outside the CDR3, the full variable domain is DAGVTQSPTHLIKTRGQQVTLRCSPKSGHDTVSWYQQALGQGPQFIFQYYEEEERQRGNFPDRFSGHQFPNYSSELNVNALLLGDSALYLCASSLERGDSPLHFGNGTRLTVT.